These 16 T cell receptor beta chains were all obtained from the same sample, sequenced in a study of post-analysis software for immune sequencing data. Prepared TCR beta cDNA libraries contained unique molecular identifiers. TCRdb fed the PCR reads into MiXCR, producing one record per CDR3 protein. This sample has about 260,000 distinct CDR3 sequences, with 30% to 45% found just once. Which antigens these TCRs recognize remains unknown. Study-wide points: The five TRBV segments detected at higher frequency in patients than in controls included TRBV5-6, TRBV5-1 and TRBV20-1.

Sequenced: blood. The receptors here all came from a girl under 18 with multiple sclerosis.

This chain connects TRBV28 to TRBJ2-3; possibly TRBD1 for D (6 bases). In germline, CDR1 is MDHEN, CDR2 SYDVKM. V lost 5 bases and J lost 4, with 22 bases in between. The CDR3 is 17 residues long. CDR3 protein: CASSPGKTGTPADTQYF. The CDR3 nucleotides are TGTGCCAGCAGTCCGGGAAAAACAGGGACCCCCGCAGATACGCAGTATTTT.

This clonotype was counted only a few times. The CDR3 spells CSARDWEEATNEKLFF. The CDR3 DNA reads as TGCAGTGCTAGAGATTGGGAGGAAGCAACTAATGAAAAACTGTTTTTT. The genes are TRBV20-1 and TRBJ1-4; D is unresolved. The CDR3 loop spans 16 amino acids. Trimming stripped 0 bases from V and 0 bases from J, with 11 bases between. Looked up from germline, CDR1 is DFQATT and CDR2 is SNEGSKA (reference sequence).

This clonotype was seen just once. This chain links TRBV6-5 with TRBJ2-7; no clear D gene. The DNA end is a closer match to TRBJ2-5, so the J assignment may be wrong. The CDR3 is 13 residues long. Germline lookup yields CDR1 MNHEY and CDR2 SVGAGI. CDR3 in amino acids: CASSPAFQETQYF. The CDR3, as DNA: TGTGCCAGCAGTCCGGCCTTCCAAGAGACCCAGTACTTC.

This clonotype came up many times. The rearrangement links TRBV25-1 to TRBJ2-1, with 8 nucleotides matching TRBD2. The CDR3 runs 16 residues. With 2 bases clipped from V and 8 bases from J, the junction kept 11 bases outside the gene matches. Germline values: CDR1 MGHDK, CDR2 SYGVNS. The CDR3 loop is CASSEEPSGGRHEQFF. The CDR3 region has the DNA TGTGCCAGCAGTGAAGAACCCAGCGGGGGTCGGCATGAGCAGTTCTTC.

This clonotype was seen repeatedly, ten times or more. The gene calls are TRBV7-2 and TRBJ2-1; 9 bases agree with TRBD2. The V gene end was trimmed by 5 bases and the J gene end by 7 bases; junction bases not matched to a gene: 12. This CDR3 is built from 16 residues. Per germline, CDR1 SGHTA and CDR2 FQGNSA. This CDR3 is CASSQFGGLAGNEQFF. The CDR3 DNA follows: TGTGCCAGCAGCCAATTCGGGGGCCTAGCGGGAAATGAGCAGTTCTTC.

This clonotype was seen only a few times. The V gene is TRBV20-1, the J gene TRBJ2-1, with 7 bases fitting TRBD2. Looked up from germline, CDR1 is DFQATT and CDR2 is SNEGSKA (reference sequence). The CDR3 totals 16 residues. J lost 10 bases, V lost 6 bases, and 21 bases had no gene match. The CDR3 is CSAPGPRTSRYGEQFF. For the CDR3, the DNA is TGCAGTGCCCCGGGGCCGAGGACTAGTCGATATGGGGAGCAGTTCTTC.

The rearrangement uses TRBV4-1 and TRBJ1-2; 7 bases map to TRBD1. In germline, CDR1 is MGHRA, CDR2 YSYEKL. The CDR3 is 16 amino acids. J was trimmed by 7 bases and V by 4 bases; bases with no gene match: 15. CDR3 nucleotide sequence: TGCGCCAGCAGCCCTGAATTTAGGGGGCGCGTCTGTGGCTACACCTTC. Residues: CASSPEFRGRVCGYTF.

This clonotype was counted at least ten times. The J gene is TRBJ2-5, the V gene TRBV7-8; D may be TRBD2 (5 bases). Germline CDR1 is SGHVS and CDR2 is FQNEAQ. Trimming stripped 1 base from V and 1 base from J, with 13 bases between. The CDR3 sequence is 16 residues long. The CDR3 protein is CASSLGRGKVQETQYF. DNA for the CDR3: TGTGCCAGCAGCTTAGGTCGGGGAAAGGTCCAAGAGACCCAGTACTTC.

This clonotype showed up just a few times. A single base separates this from a much larger clone, so it may be a read error. J is TRBJ1-1 and V is TRBV6-5; D is undetermined. CDR1 is MNHEY, CDR2 SVGAGI, per germline. CDR3 size: 12 residues. CDR3 sequence reads: CAGSYHGREAFF. The CDR3 bases are TGTGCCGGCAGTTACCATGGGAGGGAAGCTTTCTTT.

This clonotype was detected ten times or more. This chain joins TRBV12-3 or TRBV12-4 and TRBJ1-6; no definite D call. Trimming cost V 6 bases and J 12 bases, with 12 bases left between them. The CDR3 spans 12 residues. CDR3 region: CASSYGGGPLHF. CDR3 in DNA: TGTGCCAGCAGCTACGGCGGAGGACCCCTCCACTTT.

To note about this clonotype: A much larger clonotype is one base distant, so this may be a read error. The chain joins TRBV20-1 to TRBJ2-3; 8 bases fit TRBD2. The CDR3 spans 15 residues. The germline CDR1 and CDR2 sequences are DFQATT and SNEGSKA (reference sequence). V lost 6 bases to trimming and J lost 4 bases; unmatched junction nucleotides: 12. This CDR3 is CSASGRAGVADTQYF. For the CDR3, the DNA is TGCAGTGCCAGTGGACGAGCGGGAGTGGCAGATACGCAGTATTTT.

The V and J genes are TRBV25-1 and TRBJ2-3; 8 nucleotides agree with TRBD2. CDR1 MGHDK and CDR2 SYGVNS come from the germline V gene. Losses at the gene ends were 8 bases for V and 4 bases for J; bases not matched to a gene: 11. This CDR3 is 15 amino acids long. The chain's CDR3 is CASGGGSGDPDTQYF. CDR3 sequence (DNA): TGTGCCAGCGGGGGAGGTAGCGGGGACCCAGATACGCAGTATTTT.

This clonotype appeared a few times. This rearrangement joins TRBV12-5 to TRBJ1-1; no firm D call. Germline V gives CDR1 LGHNT, CDR2 FRNRAP. The CDR3 contains 11 residues. V lost 7 bases, J lost 6 bases, and 9 bases lay in between. This CDR3 is CASAQSSEAFF. DNA for the CDR3: TGTGCTAGTGCTCAGTCTTCTGAAGCTTTCTTT.

This clonotype turned up a few times. A much more abundant neighbour one base away suggests this may be a read error. The rearrangement links TRBV4-1 to TRBJ2-5; D is ambiguous. The V and J ends lost 0 bases and 11 bases respectively, with 16 bases between them. Germline V gene lookup returns CDR1 MGHRA and CDR2 YSYEKL. This CDR3 is built from 14 residues. The CDR3 nucleotides read TGCGCCAGCAGCCAAGACACAGTCCTAAATGAGCAGTACTTC. This translates into CASSQDTVLNEQYF.

The V call is TRBV5-1, the J call TRBJ2-2, with 10 positions matching TRBD1. Germline-derived CDR1 and CDR2 are SGHRS and YFSETQ. The CDR3 consists of 15 residues. V shed 7 bases and J 4 bases; nucleotides not matched to a gene: 7. CDR3 sequence: CASSTGGFSTGELFF. The CDR3 coding sequence is TGCGCCAGCTCGACAGGGGGCTTTAGCACCGGGGAGCTGTTTTTT.

This clonotype was found many times. V is TRBV3-1 and J is TRBJ1-2; maybe TRBD1 (5 bases). The CDR3 spans 12 residues. Between the trimmed V and J ends, which lost 5 bases and 7 bases, there was a span of 11 bases. The germline V gene encodes CDR1 LGHDT and CDR2 YNNKEL (reference sequence). The CDR3 protein is CASSGTVGGYTF. In DNA, the CDR3 is TGTGCCAGCAGCGGGACGGTTGGTGGCTACACCTTC. The full variable domain, rest sourced from reference TRBV3-1 and TRBJ1-2, is DTAVSQTPKYLVTQMGNDKSIKCEQNLGHDTMYWYKQDSKKFLKIMFSYNNKELIINETVPNRFSPKSPDKAHLNLHINSLELGDSAVYFCASSGTVGGYTFGSGTRLTVV.